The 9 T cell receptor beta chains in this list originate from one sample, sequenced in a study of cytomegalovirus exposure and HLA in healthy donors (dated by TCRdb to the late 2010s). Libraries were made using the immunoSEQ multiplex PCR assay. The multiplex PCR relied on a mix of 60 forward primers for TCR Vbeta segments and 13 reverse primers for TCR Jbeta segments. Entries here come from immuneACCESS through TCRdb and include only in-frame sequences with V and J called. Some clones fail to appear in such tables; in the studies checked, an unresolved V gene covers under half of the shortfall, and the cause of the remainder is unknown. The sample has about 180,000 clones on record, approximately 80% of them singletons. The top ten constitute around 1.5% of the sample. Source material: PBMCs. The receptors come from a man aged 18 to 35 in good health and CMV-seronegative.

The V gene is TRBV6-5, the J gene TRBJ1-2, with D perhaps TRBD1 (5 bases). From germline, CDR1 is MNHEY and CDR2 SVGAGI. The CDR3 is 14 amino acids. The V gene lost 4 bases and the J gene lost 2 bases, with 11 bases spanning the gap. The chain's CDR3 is CASSLGRANYGYTF. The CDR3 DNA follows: TGTGCCAGCAGTTTGGGCAGGGCGAACTATGGCTACACCTTC.

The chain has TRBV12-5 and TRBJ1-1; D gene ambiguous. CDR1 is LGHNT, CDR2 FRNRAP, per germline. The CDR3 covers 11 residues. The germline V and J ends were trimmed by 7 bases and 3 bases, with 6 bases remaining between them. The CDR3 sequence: CASAVDTEAFF. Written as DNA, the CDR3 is TGTGCTAGTGCCGTAGACACTGAAGCTTTCTTT.

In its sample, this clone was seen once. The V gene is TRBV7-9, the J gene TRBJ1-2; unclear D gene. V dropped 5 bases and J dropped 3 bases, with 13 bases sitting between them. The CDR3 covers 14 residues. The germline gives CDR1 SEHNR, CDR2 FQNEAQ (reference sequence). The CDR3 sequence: CASSPSRGHYGYTF. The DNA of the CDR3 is TGTGCCAGCAGCCCCTCCCGGGGTCACTATGGCTACACCTTC.

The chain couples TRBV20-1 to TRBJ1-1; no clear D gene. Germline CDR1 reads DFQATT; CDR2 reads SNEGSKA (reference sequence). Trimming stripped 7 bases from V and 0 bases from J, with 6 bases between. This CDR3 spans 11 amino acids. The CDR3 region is CSVVVNTEAFF. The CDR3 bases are TGCAGTGTTGTCGTGAACACTGAAGCTTTCTTT.

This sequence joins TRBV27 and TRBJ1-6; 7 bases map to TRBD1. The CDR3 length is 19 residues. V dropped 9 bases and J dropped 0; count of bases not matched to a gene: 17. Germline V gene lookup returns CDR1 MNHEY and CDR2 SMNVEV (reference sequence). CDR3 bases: TGTGCCAGGGTGGGTCCTCGGGGACAGATCCACTCCTATAATTCACCCCTCCACTTT. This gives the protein CARVGPRGQIHSYNSPLHF.

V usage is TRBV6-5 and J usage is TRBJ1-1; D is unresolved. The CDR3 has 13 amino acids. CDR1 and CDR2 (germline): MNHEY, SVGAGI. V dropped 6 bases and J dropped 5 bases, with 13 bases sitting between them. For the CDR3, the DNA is TGTGCCAGCAGAGGGTGGAGGAAGACTGAAGCTTTCTTT. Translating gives CASRGWRKTEAFF.

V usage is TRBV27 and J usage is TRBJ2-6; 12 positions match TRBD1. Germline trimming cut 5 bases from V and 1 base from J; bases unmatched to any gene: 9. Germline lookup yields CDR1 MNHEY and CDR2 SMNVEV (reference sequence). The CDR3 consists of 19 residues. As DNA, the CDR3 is TGTGCCAGCAGTCGACACGGGACAGGGGGCGAGTCTGGGGCCAACGTCCTGACTTTC. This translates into CASSRHGTGGESGANVLTF.

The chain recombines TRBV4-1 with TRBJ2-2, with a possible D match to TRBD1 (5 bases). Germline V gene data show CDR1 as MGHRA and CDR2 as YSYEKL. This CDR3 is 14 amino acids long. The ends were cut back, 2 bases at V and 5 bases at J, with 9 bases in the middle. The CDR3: CASSQRQRTGELFF. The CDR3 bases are TGCGCCAGCAGCCAAAGACAGCGAACCGGGGAGCTGTTTTTT.

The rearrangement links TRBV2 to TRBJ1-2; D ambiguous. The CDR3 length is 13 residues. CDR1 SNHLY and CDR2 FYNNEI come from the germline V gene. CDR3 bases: TGTGCTGGGTCGCCAGCGATTAACTATGGCTACACCTTC. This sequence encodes CAGSPAINYGYTF. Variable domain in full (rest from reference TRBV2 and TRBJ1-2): EPEVTQTPSHQVTQMGQEVILRCVPISNHLYFYWYRQILGQKVEFLVSFYNNEISEKSEIFDDQFSVERPDGSNFTLKIRSTKLEDSAMYFCAGSPAINYGYTFGSGTRLTVV.